This is a list of T cell receptor beta chains from one sample in a study of blood T cells in healthy people across ages. In TCRdb, the 5' RACE reads were re-called with MiXCR into one record per CDR3 protein. The sample records 500,000 to 700,000 distinct CDR3 sequences, roughly 31% being singletons. What was sequenced was blood. These receptors came from an elderly woman in good health. CDR3s include the opening cysteine and the closing phenylalanine or tryptophan. D genes are given only for firm matches. Some rows have no size entry. The others give once, few or many, or a class for an expanded clone.

abundance	d_gene	v_gene	len	j_gene	CDR3aa	CDR3nt
many	-	TRBV7-3	15	TRBJ1-6	CASSLTRQGNSPLHF	TGTGCCAGCAGCTTAACGCGGCAGGGAAATTCACCCCTCCACTTT
many	TRBD2	TRBV29-1	15	TRBJ2-1	CSVLSGGAGYNEQFF	TGCAGCGTTTTGAGCGGGGGGGCGGGCTACAATGAGCAGTTCTTC
many	TRBD1	TRBV5-1	14	TRBJ1-1	CASTLDRVGTEAFF	TGCGCCAGCACCCTTGACAGGGTTGGGACTGAAGCTTTCTTT
few	-	TRBV19	16	TRBJ2-3	CASSIGRTRGTDTQYF	TGTGCCAGTAGTATTGGCAGGACTAGGGGGACTGATACGCAGTATTTT
-	TRBD2	TRBV4-3	18	TRBJ2-1	CASSQDFSSGSSYNEQFF	TGCGCCAGCAGCCAAGACTTCTCTAGCGGGAGTTCCTACAATGAGCAGTTCTTC
-	-	TRBV11-3	13	TRBJ1-3	CASSVDPGNTIYF	TGTGCCAGCAGCGTAGATCCCGGAAACACCATATATTTT
-	-	TRBV18	17	TRBJ2-7	CASSPPVGGGSSYEQYF	TGTGCCAGCTCACCACCGGTAGGGGGGGGAAGCTCCTACGAGCAGTACTTC
many	TRBD1	TRBV5-1	16	TRBJ2-7	CASSLGDRVRAYEQYF	TGCGCCAGCAGCTTGGGGGACAGGGTGCGGGCCTACGAGCAGTACTTC
many	-	TRBV20-1	12	TRBJ2-5	CSAREGRETQYF	TGCAGTGCCAGAGAGGGGCGAGAGACCCAGTACTTC
many	-	TRBV20-1	14	TRBJ2-7	CSASSTTSSYEQYF	TGCAGTGCTAGCTCGACAACTAGCTCCTACGAGCAGTACTTC
many	-	TRBV12-3/TRBV12-4	15	TRBJ1-5	CASSFGRSGNQPQHF	TGTGCCAGCAGTTTCGGAAGGAGTGGCAATCAGCCCCAGCATTTT
-	-	TRBV6-2/TRBV6-3	16	TRBJ1-5	CASSSRLTGTNQPQHF	TGTGCCAGCAGTTCTCGGTTGACAGGAACCAATCAGCCCCAGCATTTT
few	TRBD2	TRBV19	16	TRBJ2-3	CASSMRRGRRGNTQYF	TGTGCCAGTAGTATGCGGCGGGGGAGACGCGGGAATACGCAGTATTTT
many	-	TRBV7-8	16	TRBJ2-1	CASSHSEGGPYNEQFF	TGTGCCAGCAGCCACTCCGAGGGGGGGCCCTACAATGAGCAGTTCTTC
few	TRBD1	TRBV5-1	15	TRBJ1-5	CASSPRTGGGQPQHF	TGCGCCAGCAGCCCGAGGACAGGGGGGGGTCAGCCCCAGCATTTT
many	TRBD2	TRBV7-3	15	TRBJ2-7	CASSLGRASFYEQYF	TGTGCCAGCAGCTTAGGGAGGGCAAGTTTCTACGAGCAGTACTTC
-	-	TRBV24-1	14	TRBJ1-5	CATSDADRNQPQHF	TGTGCCACCAGTGATGCTGACAGGAATCAGCCCCAGCATTTT
many	TRBD1	TRBV12-3/TRBV12-4	15	TRBJ1-5	CASSLGQAANQPQHF	TGTGCCAGCAGTTTGGGACAGGCGGCCAATCAGCCCCAGCATTTT
many	TRBD1	TRBV28	17	TRBJ2-7	CASSSPGRTGVSYEQYF	TGTGCCAGCAGCTCACCGGGGAGGACAGGGGTCTCCTACGAGCAGTACTTC
many	-	TRBV20-1	18	TRBJ1-6	CSARDPLRGSSYNSPLHF	TGCAGTGCTAGAGATCCTCTCCGGGGGAGCTCCTATAATTCACCCCTCCACTTT
many	-	TRBV9	16	TRBJ2-6	CASSVLNGAGANVLTF	TGTGCCAGCAGCGTCCTCAACGGGGCCGGGGCCAACGTCCTGACTTTC
many	TRBD1	TRBV9	14	TRBJ2-7	CASSPGQGQGEQYF	TGTGCCAGCAGCCCGGGACAGGGACAAGGGGAGCAGTACTTC
many	-	TRBV6-2/TRBV6-3	17	TRBJ2-1	CASSIHQRRTLYNEQFF	TGTGCCAGCAGCATCCACCAGAGACGGACCCTGTACAATGAGCAGTTCTTC
few	-	TRBV7-2	12	TRBJ2-5	CASSVRGGTQYF	TGTGCCAGCAGCGTCAGGGGAGGGACGCAGTACTTC
-	-	TRBV4-2	17	TRBJ2-2	CASSQEVGTANTGELFF	TGTGCCAGCAGCCAAGAAGTGGGGACGGCGAACACCGGGGAGCTGTTTTTT
many	-	TRBV4-2	15	TRBJ2-1	CASSPARGVIDEQFF	TGTGCCAGCAGCCCGGCCAGGGGGGTGATCGATGAGCAGTTCTTC
-	-	TRBV20-1	13	TRBJ2-4	CSARRGKEGIQYF	TGCAGTGCCAGAAGGGGGAAAGAGGGCATTCAGTACTTC